The rows below give T cell receptor beta chains drawn from one sample of a study of blood T cell repertoires in COVID-19. Profiled with immunoSEQ multiplex PCR; TCRdb holds only in-frame clones, not every one. This repertoire shows more than 200,000 clones, 80% found once; its top ten account for about 4%. Sequenced material: PBMCs or T cells enriched from blood (not recorded which). All receptors come from a young man with acute COVID-19. CDR3s include the opening cysteine and the closing phenylalanine or tryptophan. Fields, in order: CDR3 protein, CDR3 DNA, V gene, D gene, J gene, clone size. The D gene is left open where the match is weak. Some rows mark clone size as missing; the rest say once, few, many or name a class of expanded clone.

CDR3 protein: CASSELAFRSEQFF; CDR3 DNA: TGTGCCAGCAGTGAGTTGGCATTTCGGAGTGAGCAGTTCTTC; V gene: TRBV2; D gene: NA; J gene: TRBJ2-1; clone size: NA
CDR3 protein: CASRDRVSDTQYF; CDR3 DNA: TGTGCCAGCAGAGACAGGGTTTCAGATACGCAGTATTTT; V gene: TRBV5-4; D gene: TRBD1; J gene: TRBJ2-3; clone size: NA
CDR3 protein: CAIRGTSGVAGNEQFF; CDR3 DNA: TGTGCCATCAGAGGGACTAGCGGGGTCGCAGGGAATGAGCAGTTCTTC; V gene: TRBV10-3; D gene: TRBD2; J gene: TRBJ2-1; clone size: NA
CDR3 protein: CASSRRGGNEAFF; CDR3 DNA: TGTGCCAGCAGTCGTAGGGGAGGGAATGAAGCTTTCTTT; V gene: TRBV2; D gene: NA; J gene: TRBJ1-1; clone size: few
CDR3 protein: CASSLTYSNYGYTF; CDR3 DNA: TGTGCCAGCAGCTTAACGTACTCTAACTATGGCTACACCTTC; V gene: TRBV13; D gene: NA; J gene: TRBJ1-2; clone size: NA
CDR3 protein: CAWTLGMGGSRGNTIYF; CDR3 DNA: TGTGCCTGGACCCTCGGCATGGGAGGGTCAAGAGGAAACACCATATATTTT; V gene: TRBV30; D gene: NA; J gene: TRBJ1-3; clone size: NA
CDR3 protein: CASSKRGTEAFF; CDR3 DNA: TGTGCCAGCAGCAAACGGGGGACTGAAGCTTTCTTT; V gene: TRBV27; D gene: NA; J gene: TRBJ1-1; clone size: once
CDR3 protein: CASSFTLGASTGELFF; CDR3 DNA: TGTGCCAGCAGCTTTACCCTCGGTGCGAGCACCGGGGAGCTGTTTTTT; V gene: TRBV11-3; D gene: NA; J gene: TRBJ2-2; clone size: NA
CDR3 protein: CASSYSLNQPQHF; CDR3 DNA: TGTGCCAGCAGTTACAGTCTCAATCAGCCCCAGCATTTT; V gene: TRBV27; D gene: NA; J gene: TRBJ1-5; clone size: once
CDR3 protein: CASSLPGHGNTIYF; CDR3 DNA: TGCGCCAGCAGCCTTCCTGGGCACGGAAACACCATATATTTT; V gene: TRBV10-2; D gene: NA; J gene: TRBJ1-3; clone size: NA
CDR3 protein: CASSLGAAGEAYGYTF; CDR3 DNA: TGTGCCAGCAGTTTAGGGGCTGCGGGGGAGGCCTATGGCTACACCTTC; V gene: TRBV27; D gene: NA; J gene: TRBJ1-2; clone size: NA
CDR3 protein: CASRRQDLSGNTIYF; CDR3 DNA: TGTGCCAGCAGGAGACAGGACCTCTCTGGAAACACCATATATTTT; V gene: TRBV7-9; D gene: NA; J gene: TRBJ1-3; clone size: NA
CDR3 protein: CAWRIGVTEAFF; CDR3 DNA: TGTGCCTGGAGGATAGGGGTCACTGAAGCTTTCTTT; V gene: TRBV30; D gene: NA; J gene: TRBJ1-1; clone size: NA
CDR3 protein: CASSSPQGAQETQYF; CDR3 DNA: TGTGCCAGCAGCTCCCCACAGGGGGCGCAAGAGACCCAGTACTTC; V gene: TRBV5-4; D gene: TRBD1; J gene: TRBJ2-5; clone size: once
CDR3 protein: CASGLFPPNLVHTF; CDR3 DNA: TGTGCTAGTGGTTTGTTCCCCCCCAACTTAGTCCACACCTTC; V gene: TRBV12-5; D gene: NA; J gene: TRBJ1-2; clone size: NA
CDR3 protein: CASSLARQNTEAFF; CDR3 DNA: TGTGCCAGCAGCCTTGCTCGACAGAACACTGAAGCTTTCTTT; V gene: TRBV14; D gene: NA; J gene: TRBJ1-1; clone size: NA
CDR3 protein: CASSEIIGLKAFF; CDR3 DNA: TGTGCCAGCAGTGAAATTATAGGACTGAAAGCTTTCTTT; V gene: TRBV2; D gene: NA; J gene: TRBJ1-1; clone size: NA
CDR3 protein: CASSPSDRGGNQPQHF; CDR3 DNA: TGTGCCAGCTCACCATCGGACAGGGGTGGCAATCAGCCCCAGCATTTT; V gene: TRBV18; D gene: TRBD1; J gene: TRBJ1-5; clone size: few
CDR3 protein: CASSPQQGAQPQHF; CDR3 DNA: TGTGCCAGCTCACCTCAACAGGGAGCTCAGCCCCAGCATTTT; V gene: TRBV18; D gene: NA; J gene: TRBJ1-5; clone size: few
CDR3 protein: CATSRVDRGYEQYF; CDR3 DNA: TGTGCCACCAGCAGAGTGGACAGAGGCTACGAGCAGTACTTC; V gene: TRBV15; D gene: NA; J gene: TRBJ2-7; clone size: NA
CDR3 protein: CASSSFPVNTEAFF; CDR3 DNA: TGTGCCAGCAGTTCATTCCCAGTGAACACTGAAGCTTTCTTT; V gene: TRBV2; D gene: NA; J gene: TRBJ1-1; clone size: NA
CDR3 protein: CASSLKSGGDIEAFF; CDR3 DNA: TGTGCCAGCAGCTTAAAATCGGGGGGAGACATTGAAGCTTTCTTT; V gene: TRBV7-2; D gene: NA; J gene: TRBJ1-1; clone size: NA
CDR3 protein: CASSLLNEAFF; CDR3 DNA: TGTGCCAGCTCACTCCTAAATGAAGCTTTCTTT; V gene: TRBV18; D gene: NA; J gene: TRBJ1-1; clone size: once
CDR3 protein: CASSPGLPGTAHEKLFF; CDR3 DNA: TGTGCCAGCTCACCAGGTCTGCCGGGGACTGCTCATGAAAAACTGTTTTTT; V gene: TRBV18; D gene: NA; J gene: TRBJ1-4; clone size: NA
CDR3 protein: CSVRRGPVADTQYF; CDR3 DNA: TGCAGCGTTAGGCGGGGCCCGGTGGCAGATACGCAGTATTTT; V gene: TRBV29-1; D gene: NA; J gene: TRBJ2-3; clone size: once
CDR3 protein: CASSYGTGMTYEQYF; CDR3 DNA: TGTGCCAGCAGTTATGGGACAGGGATGACCTACGAGCAGTACTTC; V gene: TRBV28; D gene: TRBD1; J gene: TRBJ2-7; clone size: NA
CDR3 protein: CASSGRTGVWITDTQYF; CDR3 DNA: TGTGCCAGCAGCGGGAGGACAGGGGTTTGGATAACAGATACGCAGTATTTT; V gene: TRBV9; D gene: TRBD1; J gene: TRBJ2-3; clone size: NA
CDR3 protein: CASSQIRGQQETQYF; CDR3 DNA: TGTGCCAGCAGTCAAATTAGAGGACAGCAAGAGACCCAGTACTTC; V gene: TRBV7-9; D gene: NA; J gene: TRBJ2-5; clone size: NA
CDR3 protein: CAISESGFDRGYTEAFF; CDR3 DNA: TGTGCCATCAGTGAGTCGGGTTTTGACAGGGGATACACTGAAGCTTTCTTT; V gene: TRBV10-3; D gene: TRBD1; J gene: TRBJ1-1; clone size: NA
CDR3 protein: CASSQPETGASEKLFF; CDR3 DNA: TGCGCCAGCAGCCAACCCGAGACAGGGGCTTCCGAAAAACTGTTTTTT; V gene: TRBV4-1; D gene: TRBD1; J gene: TRBJ1-4; clone size: NA
CDR3 protein: CASSVAGGRPMNTEAFF; CDR3 DNA: TGTGCCAGCAGCGTAGCGGGGGGCAGGCCGATGAACACTGAAGCTTTCTTT; V gene: TRBV9; D gene: NA; J gene: TRBJ1-1; clone size: NA
CDR3 protein: CASGLTGRAYEQYF; CDR3 DNA: TGCGCCAGCGGGCTGACAGGGAGAGCCTACGAGCAGTACTTC; V gene: TRBV5-1; D gene: TRBD1; J gene: TRBJ2-7; clone size: NA
CDR3 protein: CASRLSPGLRGGVRTDTQYF; CDR3 DNA: TGTGCCAGCCGACTGTCACCGGGGCTCCGAGGGGGAGTCCGCACAGATACGCAGTATTTT; V gene: TRBV2; D gene: NA; J gene: TRBJ2-3; clone size: NA
CDR3 protein: CASSLAGPYNEQFF; CDR3 DNA: TGCGCCAGCAGCCTAGCGGGGCCCTACAATGAGCAGTTCTTC; V gene: TRBV5-1; D gene: TRBD2; J gene: TRBJ2-1; clone size: once
CDR3 protein: CAISGRTGAYNEQFF; CDR3 DNA: TGTGCCATCAGTGGCAGGACAGGGGCGTACAATGAGCAGTTCTTC; V gene: TRBV10-3; D gene: TRBD1; J gene: TRBJ2-1; clone size: few
CDR3 protein: CASRPGAGANVLTF; CDR3 DNA: TGTGCCAGCAGACCAGGGGCTGGGGCCAACGTCCTGACTTTC; V gene: TRBV6-5; D gene: NA; J gene: TRBJ2-6; clone size: NA
CDR3 protein: CASSLKGTGAYEQYF; CDR3 DNA: TGTGCCAGCAGCTTAAAGGGGACAGGGGCATACGAGCAGTACTTC; V gene: TRBV7-6; D gene: TRBD1; J gene: TRBJ2-7; clone size: once
CDR3 protein: CASSVVEGQGSQYF; CDR3 DNA: TGTGCCAGCAGCGTAGTCGAAGGACAGGGGTCGCAGTATTTT; V gene: TRBV9; D gene: TRBD1; J gene: TRBJ2-3; clone size: NA
CDR3 protein: CASGQGGPETQYF; CDR3 DNA: TGTGCCAGCGGACAGGGGGGGCCGGAGACCCAGTACTTC; V gene: TRBV7-3; D gene: TRBD1; J gene: TRBJ2-5; clone size: once